The entry below describes one T cell receptor beta chain. Building the TCR beta libraries relied on iRepertoire HTBI primers, and CDR3 regions underwent Arm-PCR. TCRdb independently ran MiXCR on the multiplex PCR reads; one entry per CDR3 protein. Of 530,000 or so distinct CDR3 sequences listed, 13% are singletons. CDR1 and CDR2 (germline): KGHSH, LQKENI. This CDR3 spans 15 amino acids. Trimming cost V 0 bases and J 5 bases, with 13 bases left between them. Time point of the sample: newly diagnosed GD, antithyroid drugs for less than 3 months. From RNA extracted from PBMCs, the TCR library was made. An endocrinology department in Xi'an, China, recruited the patients. This entry comes from a study of regulatory T cells in long-lasting Graves disease. This sample also belongs to another study, concerning T cells in Graves' hyperthyroidism and ophthalmopathy.

The TCR sequence derives from a young man with Graves disease. The sequenced sample was peripheral blood mononuclear cells (PBMCs), obtained at new diagnosis, from a patient treated with antithyroid drugs. J is TRBJ2-5 and V is TRBV18; D is undetermined. The CDR3 DNA sequence: TGTGCCAGCTCACCACCGGCCCAGGCCGGGGAGACCCAGTACTTC. Amino acids: CASSPPAQAGETQYF.